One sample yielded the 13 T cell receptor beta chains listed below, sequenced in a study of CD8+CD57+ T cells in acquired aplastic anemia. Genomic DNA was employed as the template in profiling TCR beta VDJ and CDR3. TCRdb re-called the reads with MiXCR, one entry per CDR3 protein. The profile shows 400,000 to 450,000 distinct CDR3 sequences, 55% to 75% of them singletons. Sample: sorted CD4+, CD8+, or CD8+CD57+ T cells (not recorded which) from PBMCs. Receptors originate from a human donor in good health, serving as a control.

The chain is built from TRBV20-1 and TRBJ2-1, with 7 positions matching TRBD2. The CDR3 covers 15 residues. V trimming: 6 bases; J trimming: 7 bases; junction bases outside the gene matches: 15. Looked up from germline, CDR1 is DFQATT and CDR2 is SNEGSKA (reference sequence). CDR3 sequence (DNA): TGCAGTGCGAGGCCTAGGGAGGGCCGTGTAAATGAGCAGTTCTTC. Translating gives CSARPREGRVNEQFF.

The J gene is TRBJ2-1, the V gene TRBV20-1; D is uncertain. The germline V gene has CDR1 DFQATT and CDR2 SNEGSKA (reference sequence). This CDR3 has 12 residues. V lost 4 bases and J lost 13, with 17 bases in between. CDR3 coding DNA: TGCAGTGCTATTGACATTGGAACCTATCAGTTCTTC. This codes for CSAIDIGTYQFF.

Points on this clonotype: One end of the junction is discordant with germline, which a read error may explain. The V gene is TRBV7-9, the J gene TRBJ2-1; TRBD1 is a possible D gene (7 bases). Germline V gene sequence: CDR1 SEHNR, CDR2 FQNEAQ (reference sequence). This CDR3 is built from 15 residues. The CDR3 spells CASSLQGGSHNEQFF. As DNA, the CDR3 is TGTGCCAGCAGCTTACAGGGGGGCTCCCACAATGAGCAGTTCTTC.

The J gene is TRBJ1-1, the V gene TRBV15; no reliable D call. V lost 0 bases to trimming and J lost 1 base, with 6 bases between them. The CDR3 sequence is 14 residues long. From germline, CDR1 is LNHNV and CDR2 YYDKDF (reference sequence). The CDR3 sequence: CATSRDVGNTEAFF. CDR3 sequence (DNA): TGTGCCACCAGCAGAGATGTCGGGAACACTGAAGCTTTCTTT.

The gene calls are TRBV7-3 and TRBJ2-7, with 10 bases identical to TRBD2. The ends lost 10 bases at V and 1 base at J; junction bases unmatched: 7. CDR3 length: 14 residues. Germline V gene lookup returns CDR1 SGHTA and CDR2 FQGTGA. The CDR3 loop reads CAIRAGGGSYEQYF. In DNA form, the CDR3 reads TGTGCCATAAGAGCGGGGGGGGGGTCCTACGAGCAGTACTTC.

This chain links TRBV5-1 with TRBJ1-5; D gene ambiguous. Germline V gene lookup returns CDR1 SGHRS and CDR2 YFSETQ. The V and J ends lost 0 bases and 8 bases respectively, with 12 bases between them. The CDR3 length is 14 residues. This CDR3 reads CASSLVPGTEPQHF. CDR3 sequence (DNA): TGCGCCAGCAGCTTGGTGCCGGGCACTGAGCCCCAGCATTTT.

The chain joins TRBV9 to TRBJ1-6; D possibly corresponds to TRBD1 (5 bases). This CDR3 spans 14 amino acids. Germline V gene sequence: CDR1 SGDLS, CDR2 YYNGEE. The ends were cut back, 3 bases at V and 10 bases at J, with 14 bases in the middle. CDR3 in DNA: TGTGCCAGCAGCGAATACGGGGCTGGGTCACCCCTCCACTTT. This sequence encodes CASSEYGAGSPLHF. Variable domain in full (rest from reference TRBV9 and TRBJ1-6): DSGVTQTPKHLITATGQRVTLRCSPRSGDLSVYWYQQSLDQGLQFLIQYYNGEERAKGNILERFSAQQFPDLHSELNLSSLELGDSALYFCASSEYGAGSPLHFGNGTRLTVT.

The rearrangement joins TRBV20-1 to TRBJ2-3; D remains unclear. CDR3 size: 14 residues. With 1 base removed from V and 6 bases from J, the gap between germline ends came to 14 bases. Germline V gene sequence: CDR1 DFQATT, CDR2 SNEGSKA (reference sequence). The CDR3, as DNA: TGCAGTGCTAGAGGAGAGACTGACGTTGATACGCAGTATTTT. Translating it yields CSARGETDVDTQYF.

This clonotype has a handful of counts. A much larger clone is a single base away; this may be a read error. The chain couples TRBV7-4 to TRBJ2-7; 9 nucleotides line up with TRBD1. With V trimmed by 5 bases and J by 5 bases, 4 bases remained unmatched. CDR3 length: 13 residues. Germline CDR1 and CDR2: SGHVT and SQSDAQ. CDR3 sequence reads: CASSRDRADEQYF. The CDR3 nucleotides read TGTGCCAGCAGCCGGGACAGGGCCGACGAGCAGTACTTC.

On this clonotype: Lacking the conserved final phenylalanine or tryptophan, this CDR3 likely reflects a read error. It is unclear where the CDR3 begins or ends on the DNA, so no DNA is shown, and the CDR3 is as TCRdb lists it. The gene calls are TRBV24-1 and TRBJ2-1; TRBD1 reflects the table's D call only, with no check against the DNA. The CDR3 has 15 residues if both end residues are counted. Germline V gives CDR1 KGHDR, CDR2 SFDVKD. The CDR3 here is CATSDTGQYSQQFGD.

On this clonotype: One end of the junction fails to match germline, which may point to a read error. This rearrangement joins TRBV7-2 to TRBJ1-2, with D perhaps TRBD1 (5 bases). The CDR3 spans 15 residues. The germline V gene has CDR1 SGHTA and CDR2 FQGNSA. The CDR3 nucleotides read TGTGCCAGCAGTTTAGCGGGGGGATTGAACTATGGCTACACCTTC. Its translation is CASSLAGGLNYGYTF.

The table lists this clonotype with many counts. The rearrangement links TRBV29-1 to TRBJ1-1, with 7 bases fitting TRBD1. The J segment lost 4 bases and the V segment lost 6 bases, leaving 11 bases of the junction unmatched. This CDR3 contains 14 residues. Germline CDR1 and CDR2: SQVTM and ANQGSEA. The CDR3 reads CSVDKQGISTEAFF. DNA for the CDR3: TGCAGCGTGGATAAACAGGGGATAAGCACTGAAGCTTTCTTT.

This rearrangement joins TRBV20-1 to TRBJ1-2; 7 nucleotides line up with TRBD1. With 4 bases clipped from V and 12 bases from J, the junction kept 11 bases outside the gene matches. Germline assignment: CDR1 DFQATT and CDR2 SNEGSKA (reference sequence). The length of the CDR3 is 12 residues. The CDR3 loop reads CSAIEGAVGNTF. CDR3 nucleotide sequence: TGCAGTGCTATCGAGGGGGCTGTCGGAAACACCTTC.